These 24 T cell receptor beta chains share one sample of origin, sequenced in a study of blood T cell repertoires in COVID-19. Clones were read by immunoSEQ multiplex PCR, and TCRdb kept only the in-frame ones, dropping some. The sample lists about 98,000 clones, about nine tenths occurring once. Sequenced: peripheral blood. These receptors were taken from a man over 45 with acute or convalescent COVID-19.

This chain links TRBV6-5 with TRBJ2-1, with 11 bases fitting TRBD2. This CDR3 has 15 amino acids. Germline values: CDR1 MNHEY, CDR2 SVGAGI. Germline trimming cut 4 bases from V and 5 bases from J; bases unmatched to any gene: 4. The CDR3 protein is CASSSGTSGNNEQFF. CDR3 bases: TGTGCCAGCAGTTCCGGGACTAGCGGTAACAATGAGCAGTTCTTC.

The gene calls are TRBV6-5 and TRBJ1-2; D possibly corresponds to TRBD1 (6 bases). Germline assignment: CDR1 MNHEY and CDR2 SVGAGI. CDR3 length equals 15 residues. The germline V and J ends were trimmed by 5 bases and 0 bases, with 13 bases remaining between them. CDR3 loop: CASSPTGTSNYGYTF. As DNA, the CDR3 is TGTGCCAGCAGTCCCACCGGGACATCTAACTATGGCTACACCTTC.

The chain carries TRBV4-1 and TRBJ1-5, with D maybe TRBD1 (5 bases). Per the germline V gene, CDR1 is MGHRA and CDR2 is YSYEKL. The CDR3 runs to 16 residues. The ends were cut back, 0 bases at V and 1 base at J, with 10 bases in the middle. The CDR3 DNA sequence: TGCGCCAGCAGCCAAGATCCAGGGTACAGCAATCAGCCCCAGCATTTT. Residues: CASSQDPGYSNQPQHF.

The chain links TRBV6-5 to TRBJ2-7; TRBD1 aligns across 7 bases. CDR3 length: 14 amino acids. The V gene's germline CDR1 is MNHEY and CDR2 SVGAGI. V was clipped by 4 bases and J by 3 bases; unmatched bases: 6. CDR3 DNA sequence: TGTGCCAGCAGTTCCAGGACAGGCTACTACGAGCAGTACTTC. This codes for CASSSRTGYYEQYF.

V gene TRBV7-7 combines with J gene TRBJ2-3; D remains ambiguous. Per germline, CDR1 SSHAT and CDR2 FNYEAQ (reference sequence). Trimming cost V 3 bases and J 6 bases, with 13 bases left between them. CDR3 length equals 14 residues. The CDR3 nucleotides are TGTGCCAGCAGCTTTCCGGGTAATGCGGATACGCAGTATTTT. Protein product: CASSFPGNADTQYF.

To note about this clone: At the DNA level, this CDR3 is encoded by other sequences in the same sample as well. The CDR3 reads CATSDRRVQETQYF. The CDR3 DNA reads TGTGCCACCAGTGATAGGCGGGTACAAGAGACCCAGTACTTC. The rearrangement joins TRBV24-1 to TRBJ2-5; the D gene is possibly TRBD2 (5 bases). V was cut by 3 bases and J by 2 bases, with 9 bases left in between. CDR1 and CDR2 from the germline V gene are KGHDR and SFDVKD. The CDR3 runs to 14 residues.

The count of this clone is one. The rearrangement uses TRBV5-8 and TRBJ2-1, with 7 bases fitting TRBD2. Germline V gene data show CDR1 as SGHTS and CDR2 as YDEGEE. J lost 6 bases, V lost 2 bases, and 14 bases had no gene match. This CDR3 is built from 17 residues. The CDR3 sequence: CASSLVVSSGYANEQFF. In DNA form, the CDR3 reads TGTGCCAGCAGCTTAGTGGTATCTAGCGGTTACGCCAATGAGCAGTTCTTC.

In this sample, this clone turned up once. The J gene is TRBJ1-2, the V gene TRBV30; possibly TRBD1 for D (6 bases). Germline V gene data show CDR1 as GTSNPN and CDR2 as SVGIG (reference sequence). V lost 0 bases to trimming and J lost 8 bases, with 16 bases between them. CDR3 length: 14 amino acids. CDR3 DNA: TGTGCCTGGAGTGTCGTTGCGGGGGCAAGGGGCTACACCTTC. It codes for CAWSVVAGARGYTF.

The V and J genes are TRBV15 and TRBJ1-5, with a weak D call TRBD1 (6 bases). Germline CDR1 LNHNV, CDR2 YYDKDF (reference sequence). The CDR3 consists of 15 residues. Trimming cost V 2 bases and J 2 bases, with 10 bases left between them. CDR3 in amino acids: CATSRNRQGNQPQHF. CDR3 DNA: TGTGCCACCAGCAGAAATCGACAGGGCAATCAGCCCCAGCATTTT. The full variable domain, with the rest looked up from reference TRBV15 and TRBJ1-5, is DAMVIQNPRYQVTQFGKPVTLSCSQTLNHNVMYWYQQKSSQAPKLLFHYYDKDFNNEADTPDNFQSRRPNTSFCFLDIRSPGLGDTAMYLCATSRNRQGNQPQHFGDGTRLSIL.

V and J are TRBV30 and TRBJ1-1, with D possibly matching TRBD1 (6 bases). Germline values: CDR1 GTSNPN, CDR2 SVGIG (reference sequence). The CDR3 is 14 residues long. Between the trimmed V and J ends, which lost 2 bases and 4 bases, there was a span of 14 bases. The CDR3 sequence is CAWSLTGTGTEAFF. The CDR3 bases are TGTGCCTGGAGTCTGACAGGTACGGGCACTGAAGCTTTCTTT.

The genes are TRBV4-2 and TRBJ2-3; D perhaps matches TRBD2 (6 bases). The CDR3 contains 17 residues. Looked up from germline, CDR1 is LGHNA and CDR2 is YNFKEQ. V dropped 1 base and J dropped 8 bases, with 22 bases sitting between them. The CDR3 region has the DNA TGTGCCAGCAGCCAAGTTTGGACGGGAGCAAGCGGTGGTACGCAGTATTTT. The encoded protein is CASSQVWTGASGGTQYF.

The rearrangement joins TRBV23-1 to TRBJ1-2; D gene uncertain. TRBV23-1 is an ORF, and what it does is uncertain. The CDR3 contains 16 residues. The V end was cut by 0 bases, the J end by 8 bases, with 19 bases between. The CDR3 DNA is TGCGCCAGCAGTCAATCTTCACTCAGGAATAACCGCGGCTACACCTTC. The encoded protein is CASSQSSLRNNRGYTF.

CDR3 bases: TGTGCCAGCAAGGTTCGTAGGGGGCTGGGCTATGGCTACACCTTC. This gives the protein CASKVRRGLGYGYTF. J is TRBJ1-2 and V is TRBV6-4; TRBD1 agrees at 7 bases. Germline V gene data show CDR1 as MRHNA and CDR2 as SNTAGT. The CDR3 is made up of 15 amino acids. With 7 bases clipped from V and 4 bases from J, the junction kept 12 bases outside the gene matches.

V is TRBV25-1 and J is TRBJ1-2; maybe TRBD1 (6 bases). Germline V CDR1 and CDR2: MGHDK, SYGVNS. This CDR3 is built from 17 residues. Trimming removed 2 bases from V and 3 bases from J, with 19 bases in between. CDR3 amino acids: CASSEGGGGLQDYGYTF. Written as DNA, the CDR3 is TGTGCCAGCAGTGAAGGGGGCGGGGGGCTCCAGGACTATGGCTACACCTTC.

This chain links TRBV21-1 with TRBJ2-5; the D call TRBD2 from the table was never checked on the DNA. TRBV21-1 is deemed a pseudogene. This CDR3 contains 17 residues. Here the CDR3 reads CASSHGGREGPRETQYF. CDR3 nucleotides: TGTGCCAGCAGCCATGGGGGGCGGGAGGGCCCTCGGGAGACCCAGTACTTC.

The sample holds one count of this clone. The chain employs TRBV4-2 and TRBJ1-1; D is unresolved. V was shortened by 0 bases and J by 4 bases, with 6 bases between the two germline ends. Germline V gene data show CDR1 as LGHNA and CDR2 as YNFKEQ. This CDR3 spans 13 amino acids. CDR3 sequence (DNA): TGTGCCAGCAGCCAAGACCTCCCCACTGAAGCTTTCTTT. It is translated as CASSQDLPTEAFF.

The V and J genes are TRBV24-1 and TRBJ2-3; D might be TRBD1 (6 bases). The length of the CDR3 is 14 residues. V was pared by 4 bases and J by 4 bases, with 11 bases between. The germline CDR1 and CDR2 sequences are KGHDR and SFDVKD. CDR3 DNA sequence: TGTGCCACCAGTGAGGGCAGGGGCGCAGATACGCAGTATTTT. Translation: CATSEGRGADTQYF.

The count of this clone is one. V and J are TRBV4-2 and TRBJ2-2; 8 bases fit TRBD1. V shed 5 bases and J 2 bases; nucleotides not matched to a gene: 10. This CDR3 has 17 amino acids. The germline CDR1 and CDR2 sequences are LGHNA and YNFKEQ. DNA of the CDR3: TGTGCCAGCAGCTTTGCCGGGACAGGCGGTAACACCGGGGAGCTGTTTTTT. The encoded protein is CASSFAGTGGNTGELFF.

The chain recombines TRBV10-1 with TRBJ1-3, with 7 bases that match TRBD1. The CDR3 loop spans 15 amino acids. Trimming took 4 bases from V and 2 from J; bases not matched to a gene: 5. The V gene's germline CDR1 is WNHNN and CDR2 SYGVQD (reference sequence). The CDR3 region has the DNA TGCGCCAGCAGTGCCGAAGGACAGGCTGGAAACACCATATATTTT. Translation: CASSAEGQAGNTIYF.

This chain links TRBV5-6 with TRBJ2-1, with a possible D match to TRBD1 (5 bases). The germline gives CDR1 SGHDT, CDR2 YYEEEE. CDR3 length equals 15 residues. The ends were cut back, 0 bases at V and 7 bases at J, with 14 bases in the middle. CDR3 region: CASSLGLREANEQFF. CDR3 sequence (DNA): TGTGCCAGCAGCTTGGGACTCAGGGAAGCGAATGAGCAGTTCTTC. Full variable domain (missing parts from reference TRBV5-6 and TRBJ2-1): DAGVTQSPTHLIKTRGQQVTLRCSPKSGHDTVSWYQQALGQGPQFIFQYYEEEERQRGNFPDRFSGHQFPNYSSELNVNALLLGDSALYLCASSLGLREANEQFFGPGTRLTVL.

The chain combines TRBV24-1 with TRBJ2-1; 8 nucleotides align to TRBD2. The CDR3 runs to 16 residues. CDR1 is KGHDR, CDR2 SFDVKD, per germline. V was clipped by 1 base and J by 5 bases; unmatched bases: 6. CDR3 nucleotide sequence: TGTGCCACCAGTGATTTCAAGCGGGAGTCTAACAATGAGCAGTTCTTC. Amino acids: CATSDFKRESNNEQFF.

V usage is TRBV3-1 (or the pseudogene TRBV3-2) and J usage is TRBJ2-7; D is uncertain. This CDR3 has 15 amino acids. Trimming took 4 bases from V and 6 from J, leaving 19 bases between them. In germline, CDR1 is LGHDT, CDR2 YNNKEL (reference sequence). The CDR3 DNA follows: TGTGCCAGCAGCCCCCTGACAACGCTAAAGAGCGAGCAGTACTTC. This gives the protein CASSPLTTLKSEQYF.

The CDR3 DNA reads as TGCGCCAGCAGCTTCGGGTTGAACACTGAAGCTTTCTTT. As protein: CASSFGLNTEAFF. The rearrangement uses TRBV5-1 and TRBJ1-1; no firm D call. The CDR3 length is 13 residues. The germline V gene has CDR1 SGHRS and CDR2 YFSETQ. The V gene lost 2 bases and the J gene lost 0 bases, with 5 bases spanning the gap.

A note on this clone: Other nucleotide sequences in the sample specify the same CDR3. This chain links TRBV5-1 with TRBJ2-5; a possible D gene is TRBD2 (6 bases). There are 13 residues in the CDR3. Per germline, CDR1 SGHRS and CDR2 YFSETQ. V was cut by 0 bases and J by 5 bases, with 8 bases left in between. The CDR3 is CASSLAGGETQYF. CDR3 sequence (DNA): TGCGCCAGCAGCTTGGCCGGAGGGGAGACCCAGTACTTC.